The text below deals with one T cell receptor beta chain. The antigen remains unidentified. This specimen belongs to a study of cytomegalovirus exposure and HLA in healthy donors. Study findings and constraints: When the data were analyzed later, several of the most significant clusters appeared to be linked to common viral pathogens. According to the study, around 150 TCR beta chains were cytomegalovirus-associated. Information on immune exposure was restricted to one variable (CMV serostatus). Among the CMV-associated chains, three were confirmed in vitro as specific for CMV antigens.

With V trimmed by 5 bases and J by 6 bases, 13 bases remained unmatched. The CDR3 runs to 15 residues. Per germline, CDR1 SGHAT and CDR2 FQNNGV. Use of 60 Vbeta and 13 Jbeta primers characterized the PCR. The table came from immunoSEQ multiplex PCR; TCRdb's copy has only in-frame clones and leaves some out. Here the sample spans 100,000 to 150,000 clones, approximately 80% being singletons. The specimen sequenced was PBMCs. The chain employs TRBV11-2 and TRBJ2-7; 7 bases agree with TRBD1. This clonotype originated in a male donor in good health and CMV-seropositive. The CDR3 DNA follows: TGTGCCAGCAGCGGACGACAGGGTCTTATCCTCGAGCAGTACTTC. This codes for CASSGRQGLILEQYF.